These 22 T cell receptor beta chains originate from one sample sequenced in a study of blood T cell repertoires in COVID-19. Sequencing was performed with immunoSEQ multiplex PCR; in TCRdb, only in-frame clones are kept and a portion is missing. The repertoire holds over 300,000 clones, with more than 70% as singletons. The sequenced sample was peripheral blood. All receptors come from a woman aged 50 to 60 with acute or convalescent COVID-19.

The CDR3, as DNA: TGTGCCAGCAGTAGGGCCCGGGAAGCTACAAATGAAAAACTGTTTTTT. As protein: CASSRAREATNEKLFF. This sequence joins TRBV6-6 and TRBJ1-4, with D hard to call. Trimming took off 5 bases at V and 5 bases at J, with 18 bases between the two ends. Germline V gene lookup returns CDR1 MNHNY and CDR2 SVGAGI (reference sequence). The CDR3 is 16 amino acids.

The chain couples TRBV19 to TRBJ2-3, with a tentative D call TRBD2 (5 bases). The V and J ends lost 1 base and 3 bases respectively, with 8 bases between them. Germline V lookup: CDR1 LNHDA, CDR2 SQIVND (reference sequence). CDR3 length: 14 amino acids. The CDR3 protein is CASSIVGSTDTQYF. The CDR3 DNA reads as TGTGCCAGTAGTATAGTGGGGAGTACAGATACGCAGTATTTT.

V gene TRBV5-4 combines with J gene TRBJ2-1; weak D call: TRBD2 (6 bases). This CDR3 spans 13 amino acids. Germline CDR1 reads SGHNT; CDR2 reads YYREEE (reference sequence). The germline V and J ends were trimmed by 4 bases and 14 bases, with 19 bases remaining between them. The chain's CDR3 is CASSARGTHVEFF. The DNA for the CDR3 is TGTGCCAGCAGCGCTCGCGGGACCCATGTGGAGTTCTTC.

The V and J genes are TRBV5-1 and TRBJ2-7; the D gene is possibly TRBD1 (6 bases). With 0 bases removed from V and 1 base from J, the gap between germline ends came to 11 bases. The CDR3 extends over 15 amino acids. The germline CDR1 and CDR2 sequences are SGHRS and YFSETQ. The CDR3 DNA sequence: TGCGCCAGCAGCTTGGAGACAGGTTTATCCTACGAGCAGTACTTC. This translates into CASSLETGLSYEQYF.

The rearrangement uses TRBV13 and TRBJ1-1, with 7 nucleotides matching TRBD1. Germline V gene sequence: CDR1 PRHDT, CDR2 FYEKMQ (reference sequence). This CDR3 region has 16 residues. V lost 5 bases to trimming and J lost 1 base; unmatched junction nucleotides: 10. CDR3 loop: CASSIRGMRENTEAFF. In DNA form, the CDR3 reads TGTGCCAGCAGCATCAGGGGGATGCGGGAGAACACTGAAGCTTTCTTT.

The gene calls are TRBV14 and TRBJ1-2, with D unresolved. CDR3 length equals 12 residues. The V and J ends lost 1 base and 10 bases respectively, with 10 bases between them. Germline V gene lookup returns CDR1 SGHDN and CDR2 FVKESK. The CDR3 bases are TGTGCCAGCAGCCAAGGAAAGCAAGCCTACACCTTC. Amino acids: CASSQGKQAYTF.

The chain employs TRBV18 and TRBJ1-6; weak D call: TRBD1 (5 bases). Trimming left V 3 bases short and J 10 bases short, with 16 bases between. The germline V gene has CDR1 KGHSH and CDR2 LQKENI. The CDR3 totals 15 residues. Here the CDR3 DNA reads TGTGCCAGCTCACCCTTCGACAGAAGATCCTCACCCCTCCACTTT. As protein: CASSPFDRRSSPLHF.

The chain employs TRBV30 and TRBJ2-5, with TRBD2 matching over 13 bases. With V trimmed by 8 bases and J by 3 bases, 9 bases remained unmatched. CDR1 and CDR2 from the germline V gene are GTSNPN and SVGIG (reference sequence). The CDR3 totals 15 residues. The CDR3 reads CAGGGLAGPKETQYF. The DNA of the CDR3 is TGTGCCGGAGGGGGACTAGCGGGACCTAAAGAGACCCAGTACTTC. Complete variable domain (other parts from reference TRBV30 and TRBJ2-5): SQTIHQWPATLVQPVGSPLSLECTVEGTSNPNLYWYRQAAGRGLQLLFYSVGIGQISSEVPQNLSASRPQDRQFILSSKKLLLSDSGFYLCAGGGLAGPKETQYFGPGTRLLVL.

This rearrangement joins TRBV6-1 to TRBJ1-1; a weak D match, TRBD1 (6 bases). Germline CDR1 and CDR2: MNHNS and SASEGT. The CDR3 runs 16 residues. Trimming took off 2 bases at V and 0 bases at J, with 13 bases between the two ends. CDR3 loop: CASSESYKGVNTEAFF. The CDR3 DNA sequence: TGTGCCAGCAGTGAAAGCTATAAGGGGGTGAACACTGAAGCTTTCTTT.

This rearrangement joins TRBV10-3 to TRBJ1-4, with 8 positions matching TRBD1. Germline lookup yields CDR1 ENHRY and CDR2 SYGVKD. This CDR3 has 13 residues. V gave up 9 bases and J gave up 5 bases; unmatched junction bases: 5. The CDR3 nucleotides read TGTGCCATAAAGACAGGGGAGAATGAAAAACTGTTTTTT. Translation gives CAIKTGENEKLFF.

This chain connects TRBV25-1 to TRBJ1-5; D is perhaps TRBD1 (6 bases). V gave up 5 bases and J gave up 4 bases, with 18 bases separating them. The CDR3 extends over 16 amino acids. Germline V lookup: CDR1 MGHDK, CDR2 SYGVNS. Here the CDR3 DNA reads TGTGCCAGCAGTTCGCTAAGGGAGGGGGTTAATCAGCCCCAGCATTTT. Translating it yields CASSSLREGVNQPQHF.

This chain connects TRBV30 to TRBJ1-4; TRBD1 matches 8 bases. The CDR3 covers 16 residues. Germline V gene sequence: CDR1 GTSNPN, CDR2 SVGIG (reference sequence). V gave up 3 bases and J gave up 0 bases; unmatched junction bases: 6. The CDR3 protein is CAWSTGGSATNEKLFF. As DNA, the CDR3 is TGTGCCTGGAGCACAGGGGGTTCTGCAACTAATGAAAAACTGTTTTTT.

The V gene is TRBV5-1, the J gene TRBJ1-2, with TRBD1 matching 7 bases. Germline CDR1 reads SGHRS; CDR2 reads YFSETQ. CDR3 length equals 12 residues. After removal of 3 bases from V and 8 bases from J, the junction contained 4 bases not matched to a gene. The CDR3: CASSYGQEGYTF. The CDR3 DNA is TGCGCCAGCAGCTATGGACAGGAGGGCTACACCTTC.

The chain links TRBV5-1 to TRBJ1-1; the match to TRBD1 covers 7 bases. V gave up 4 bases and J gave up 3 bases; unmatched junction bases: 9. Per the germline V gene, CDR1 is SGHRS and CDR2 is YFSETQ. The CDR3 extends over 15 amino acids. As DNA, the CDR3 is TGCGCCAGCAGCCCGTACAGGGGTTTAGACACTGAAGCTTTCTTT. Amino acid sequence: CASSPYRGLDTEAFF.

The chain recombines TRBV5-1 with TRBJ1-4; no definite D call. Deletions cut 4 bases from V and 7 bases from J, with 14 bases between. CDR3 length equals 14 residues. The germline CDR1 and CDR2 sequences are SGHRS and YFSETQ. CDR3 region: CASSPGSYGEKLFF. In nucleotides, the CDR3 is TGCGCCAGCAGCCCGGGGTCCTACGGTGAAAAACTGTTTTTT.

The V and J genes are TRBV19 and TRBJ1-4, with D perhaps matching TRBD1 (5 bases). The CDR3 is 16 amino acids. Trimming took 10 bases from V and 4 from J, leaving 22 bases between them. The germline V gene has CDR1 LNHDA and CDR2 SQIVND (reference sequence). CDR3 DNA sequence: TGTGCCACAAGGAGGGGAACCGGGACCTTTAATGAAAAACTGTTTTTT. Protein product: CATRRGTGTFNEKLFF.

The chain recombines TRBV30 with TRBJ1-4; 8 positions match TRBD1. The CDR3 is 14 residues long. V gave up 1 base and J gave up 7 bases; unmatched junction bases: 5. The V gene's germline CDR1 is GTSNPN and CDR2 SVGIG (reference sequence). This CDR3 is CAWSEGRGLEKLFF. The CDR3, as DNA: TGTGCCTGGAGTGAGGGCAGGGGGCTTGAAAAACTGTTTTTT.

J is TRBJ1-4 and V is TRBV7-9; weak D call: TRBD1 (5 bases). The CDR3 loop spans 18 amino acids. The ends were cut back, 1 base at V and 3 bases at J, with 18 bases in the middle. Germline V gene sequence: CDR1 SEHNR, CDR2 FQNEAQ (reference sequence). The CDR3: CASSLGYGGALANEKLFF. The CDR3 DNA sequence: TGTGCCAGCAGCTTAGGATACGGAGGGGCCTTAGCTAATGAAAAACTGTTTTTT.

This clone was seen a few times. CDR3 in DNA: TGTGCCAGCAGCTTCGGGGGGGAGTCTTACGAGCAGTACTTC. Translating gives CASSFGGESYEQYF. The V gene is TRBV7-9, the J gene TRBJ2-7, with 8 bases that match TRBD2. CDR1 is SEHNR and CDR2 is FQNEAQ in the germline V gene (reference sequence). V dropped 3 bases and J dropped 4; count of bases not matched to a gene: 5. This CDR3 is 14 amino acids long.

V is TRBV19 and J is TRBJ1-1, with 9 bases that match TRBD1. CDR1 and CDR2 (germline): LNHDA, SQIVND (reference sequence). V was pared by 1 base and J by 4 bases, with 7 bases of the junction left unmatched. CDR3 length equals 16 residues. The CDR3 is CASSIGTGVDATEAFF. As DNA, the CDR3 is TGTGCCAGTAGTATAGGGACAGGGGTCGACGCCACTGAAGCTTTCTTT.

The sample holds a few counts of this clone. V and J are TRBV11-2 and TRBJ1-1, with D maybe TRBD1 (5 bases). V dropped 5 bases and J dropped 3 bases, with 10 bases sitting between them. Germline V gene lookup returns CDR1 SGHAT and CDR2 FQNNGV. The CDR3 has 13 amino acids. Written as DNA, the CDR3 is TGTGCCAGCAGCCTGACAGTTGACACTGAAGCTTTCTTT. It yields the protein CASSLTVDTEAFF. The variable domain in full, completed from reference TRBV11-2 and TRBJ1-1, reads EAGVAQSPRYKIIEKRQSVAFWCNPISGHATLYWYQQILGQGPKLLIQFQNNGVVDDSQLPKDRFSAERLKGVDSTLKIQPAKLEDSAVYLCASSLTVDTEAFFGQGTRLTVV.

The rearrangement uses TRBV18 and TRBJ1-2; 9 bases are shared with TRBD1. The CDR3 contains 16 residues. Trimming at V came to 8 bases and at J to 2 bases, leaving 12 bases not matched to a gene. The germline gives CDR1 KGHSH, CDR2 LQKENI. As DNA, the CDR3 is TGTGCCAGCCTCACCAATCCGGGACAGGGCAACTATGGCTACACCTTC. Its translation is CASLTNPGQGNYGYTF. Supplemented by reference TRBV18 and TRBJ1-2, the full variable domain reads NAGVMQNPRHLVRRRGQEARLRCSPMKGHSHVYWYRQLPEEGLKFMVYLQKENIIDESGMPKERFSAEFPKEGPSILRIQQVVRGDSAAYFCASLTNPGQGNYGYTFGSGTRLTVV.